The present entry profiles one TCR beta chain with its context. V was shortened by 6 bases and J by 6 bases, with 14 bases between the two germline ends. CDR1 is MDHEN, CDR2 SYDVKM, per germline. The CDR3 has 13 amino acids. These data come from a study of blood T cell repertoires in COVID-19. Produced via immunoSEQ multiplex PCR; TCRdb's table is partial and in-frame only. Altogether about 230,000 clones are present, approximately 87% being singletons, with the ten largest covering about 2.5%. The sequenced material came from peripheral blood. The TCR was taken from a woman in her 70s with active or convalescent COVID-19. The chain links TRBV28 to TRBJ1-2, with D perhaps TRBD1 (6 bases). The CDR3 sequence: CASRRGGIDGYTF. CDR3 coding DNA: TGTGCCAGCAGGAGGGGGGGGATCGATGGCTACACCTTC.